This entry concerns a single T cell receptor (beta chain). What it binds is unknown. On sorted subsets, replicate PCRs used 150 to 250 ng DNA, or tens of thousands of T cell genomes. Authors' analysis steps: Filtering of immunoSEQ junctional sequences could not match full-length read filtering. Produced via immunoSEQ multiplex PCR; TCRdb's table is partial and in-frame only. That table furnishes V, J and clone size, whereas the DNA furnished D and trimming. The sample lists roughly 640,000 clones, about 97% occurring once. The data are from a study of shared clonotypes between healthy human individuals. Study-wide results and limits: Sharing across four donors was highest in naive CD4 (around 5%) and lowest in memory CD8 (roughly 0.4%).

The CDR3 is 14 amino acids. Germline CDR1 reads MDHEN; CDR2 reads SYDVKM. V gave up 6 bases and J gave up 7 bases, with 15 bases separating them. The sample consisted of naive CD4+ T cells sorted from blood. Indicated subset: CD45RA+ positively selected. The chain combines TRBV28 with TRBJ2-2; maybe TRBD2 (5 bases). The sequence came from a woman aged 25 to 39 in good health. CDR3 in amino acids: CASRPTGSIGELFF. In nucleotides, the CDR3 is TGTGCCAGCAGGCCTACGGGGTCTATCGGGGAGCTGTTTTTT.